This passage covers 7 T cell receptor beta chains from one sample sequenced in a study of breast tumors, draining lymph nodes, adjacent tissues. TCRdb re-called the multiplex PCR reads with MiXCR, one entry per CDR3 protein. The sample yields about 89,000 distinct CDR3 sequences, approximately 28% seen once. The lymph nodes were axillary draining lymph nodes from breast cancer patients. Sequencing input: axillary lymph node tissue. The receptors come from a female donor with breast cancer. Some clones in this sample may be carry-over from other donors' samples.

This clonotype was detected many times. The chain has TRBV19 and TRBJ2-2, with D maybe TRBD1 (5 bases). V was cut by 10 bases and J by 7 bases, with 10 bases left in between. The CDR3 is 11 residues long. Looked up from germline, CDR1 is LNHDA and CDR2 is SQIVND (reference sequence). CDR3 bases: TGTGCCACTTCAGGGTTCGGGGAGCTGTTTTTT. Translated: CATSGFGELFF.

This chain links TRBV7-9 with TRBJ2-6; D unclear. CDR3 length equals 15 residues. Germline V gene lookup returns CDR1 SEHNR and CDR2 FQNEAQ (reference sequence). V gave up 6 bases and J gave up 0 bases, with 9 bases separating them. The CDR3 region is CASSPGSSGANVLTF. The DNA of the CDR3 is TGTGCCAGCAGTCCCGGCAGCTCTGGGGCCAACGTCCTGACTTTC.

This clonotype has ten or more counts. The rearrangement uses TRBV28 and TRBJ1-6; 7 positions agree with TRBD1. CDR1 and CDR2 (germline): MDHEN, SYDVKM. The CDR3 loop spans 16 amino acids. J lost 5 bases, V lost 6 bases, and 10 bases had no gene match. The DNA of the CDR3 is TGTGCCAGCAGCCCGCCCACCGGGACAGATAATTCACCCCTCCACTTT. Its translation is CASSPPTGTDNSPLHF.

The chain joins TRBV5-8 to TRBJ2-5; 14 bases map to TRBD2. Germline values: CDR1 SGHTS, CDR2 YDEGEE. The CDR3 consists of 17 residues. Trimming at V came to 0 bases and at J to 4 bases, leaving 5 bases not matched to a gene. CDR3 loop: CASSLGGTSGSRETQYF. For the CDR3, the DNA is TGTGCCAGCAGCTTGGGGGGGACTAGCGGGAGTCGAGAGACCCAGTACTTC.

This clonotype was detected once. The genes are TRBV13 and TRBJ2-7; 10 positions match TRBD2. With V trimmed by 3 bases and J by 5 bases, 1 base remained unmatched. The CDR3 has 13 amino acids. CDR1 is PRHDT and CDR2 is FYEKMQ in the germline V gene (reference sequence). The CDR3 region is CASSFGLADEQYF. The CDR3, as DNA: TGTGCCAGCAGCTTCGGACTAGCGGACGAGCAGTACTTC.

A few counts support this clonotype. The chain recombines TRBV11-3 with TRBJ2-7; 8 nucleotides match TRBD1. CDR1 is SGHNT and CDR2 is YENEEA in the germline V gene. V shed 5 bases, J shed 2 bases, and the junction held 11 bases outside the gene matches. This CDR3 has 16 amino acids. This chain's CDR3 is CASSREGQAAPYEQYF. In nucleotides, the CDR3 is TGTGCCAGCAGCCGCGAGGGACAGGCGGCCCCCTACGAGCAGTACTTC.

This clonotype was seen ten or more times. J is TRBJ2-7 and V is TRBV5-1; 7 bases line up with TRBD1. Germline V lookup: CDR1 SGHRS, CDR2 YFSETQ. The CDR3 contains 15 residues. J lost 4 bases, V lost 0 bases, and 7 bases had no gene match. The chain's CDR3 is CASSLARQGGYEQYF. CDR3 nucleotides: TGCGCCAGCAGCTTGGCCCGACAGGGTGGTTACGAGCAGTACTTC.